This paragraph reports one TCR beta chain. It lacks a known antigen. No base-level quality is on record; no much larger clone is a single base apart. The data belong to a study of T cells in Graves' hyperthyroidism and ophthalmopathy (dated by TCRdb to the late 2010s). With regard to the full study: Peripheral blood samples were taken at initial diagnosis, before any treatment was given. TCR V-J signatures able to tell the groups apart were searched for in a discovery cohort of some 100 patients, of whom approximately 40 had Graves' ophthalmopathy and about 55 had stable Graves' hyperthyroidism. Prospective prediction of ophthalmopathy was tested in an independent validation cohort consisting of about 20 hyperthyroidism patients and approximately 16 patients who later progressed to ophthalmopathy. For training and testing, the 100 or so patients in the discovery cohort were randomly divided in a 7:3 ratio. In more than five Graves' hyperthyroidism patients, the study also compared T-cell repertoires from thyroid tissue with T-cell repertoires from blood. After sampling, hyperthyroidism patients received methimazole starting at 30 mg daily, and ophthalmopathy patients received high-dose intravenous methylprednisolone. TCR Vbeta CDR3 sequencing of fewer than 150 peripheral blood samples (fewer than 45 ophthalmopathy, about 74 hyperthyroidism and approximately 17 progressor patients) is reported in the paper.

Amplification of TCR beta CDR3 regions was carried out from RNA transcripts. A first-round RT-PCR of the TCR CDR3 used the HTBI primer set with the Qiagen OneStep RT-PCR kit. The libraries were constructed in a second round of multiplex PCR and then size-selected and purified. Sequencing of the libraries was done on an Illumina HiSeq2000 using paired-end 100 bp reads. The authors processed their data as follows. SOAPnuke was used to process the raw data, throwing out any read that contained adapters or uncalled bases, had a mean Phred below 15, or lacked an exact constant-primer or identifier match. High-quality paired reads were merged using COPE v1.2.5, and each unique nucleotide sequence was defined as a clonotype. Clonotypes were aligned to IMGT TRBV, TRBD and TRBJ reference segments using MiTCR v1.1. The analysis included only V-J combinations with a frequency above 0.0001, which together covered more than 98% of the repertoires. A TCS score was defined as the ratio of F50 (clonal expansion) to E x V (chaos), with BLOSUM62-based TCRdist applied between CDR3 peptides within each V-J. Welch's t-statistics and random forest reduced fewer than 550 V-J features to 10 to 15, which were used in a naive Bayes classifier (R e1071). TCRdb redid the processing of the public reads, applying fastp at Q25 and MiXCR, and retained in-frame beta chains. Identical CDR3 proteins give one entry, which carries the most common genes and DNA. TCRdb assigned the V and J calls; the authors' analysis was not used. This sample has approximately 25,000 distinct CDR3 sequences in its table, and under 55% of those were observed once. The ten most abundant clones make up around a tenth of the sample.

The research as a whole found: A model built on a 13 V-J signature distinguished ophthalmopathy from stable hyperthyroidism, reaching about 88% sensitivity and approximately 83% specificity in cross-validation and 80%/75% in testing. Most expanded thyroid clonotypes (frequency above 0.001) were also detected in blood, suggesting blood repertoires may reflect thyroid immune responses. Sample size was not statistically predetermined, and investigators were not blinded to group allocation. In validation, the model predicted progression to ophthalmopathy a median of around six months before onset, with about 71% sensitivity and about 72% specificity.

Graves' hyperthyroidism was defined as stable when no progression to ophthalmopathy occurred over 18 months of follow-up. Hyperthyroidism patients were newly diagnosed, had a disease duration of under 2 months, and were aged 18 to 65 years. Patients with uncontrolled infections, other autoimmune diseases, pregnancy or lactation were excluded. Diagnoses were based on clinical symptoms, serum thyroxine and TRAb, thyroid ultrasound and orbital computed tomography. Ficoll-Paque density gradient centrifugation was used to isolate PBMCs from under 11 ml of fresh peripheral blood. Trizol reagent was used to extract total RNA, and RNA quality was then checked on an Agilent 2100 Bioanalyzer. Reading the germline V gene gives CDR1 KGHDR and CDR2 SFDVKD. The trim is 5 bases for V and 6 bases for J, with a gap of 16 bases between the germline ends. Its CDR3 holds 14 amino acids, cysteine through phenylalanine. Only the CDR3 portion is preserved as DNA: 42 bases, with reading frame beginning at the first base.

The sample consisted of blood. The chain is assembled from TRBV24-1 and TRBJ2-7, with TRBD1 as a weak D call on 5 bases. This receptor was identified in a young woman with Graves' hyperthyroidism. The base sequence is TGTGCCACCAGTGGAGATTCAGGGTCGTCCGAGCAGTACTTC. The resulting protein is CATSGDSGSSEQYF.